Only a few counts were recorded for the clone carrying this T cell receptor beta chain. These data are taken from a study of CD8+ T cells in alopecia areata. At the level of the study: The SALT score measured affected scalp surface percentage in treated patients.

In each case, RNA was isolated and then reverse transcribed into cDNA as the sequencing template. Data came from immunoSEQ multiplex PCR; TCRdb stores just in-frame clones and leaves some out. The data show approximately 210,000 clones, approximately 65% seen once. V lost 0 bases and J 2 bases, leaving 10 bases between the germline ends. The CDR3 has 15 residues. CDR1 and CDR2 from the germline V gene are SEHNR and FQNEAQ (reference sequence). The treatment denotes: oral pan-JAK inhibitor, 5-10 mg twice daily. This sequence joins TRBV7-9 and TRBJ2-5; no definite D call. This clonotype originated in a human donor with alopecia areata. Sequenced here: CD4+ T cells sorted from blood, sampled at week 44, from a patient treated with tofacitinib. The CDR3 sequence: CASSLALGTQETQYF. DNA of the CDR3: TGTGCCAGCAGCTTAGCTTTGGGCACACAAGAGACCCAGTACTTC.